This passage covers 13 T cell receptor beta chains from one sample sequenced in a study of PD-L1 blockade in urothelial cancer. TCRdb's copy holds only in-frame clones and misses some; the assay was immunoSEQ multiplex PCR. In the table there are roughly 87,000 clones, around 92% of which are singletons. Regarding time point: pretreatment peripheral blood. The sequences come from PBMCs, collected around atezolizumab (anti-PD-L1) treatment. These receptors were collected from a woman older than 75 with urothelial cancer.

The V call is TRBV7-9, the J call TRBJ2-1; no reliable D call. Germline CDR1 SEHNR, CDR2 FQNEAQ (reference sequence). The V end lost 1 base, the J end lost 5 bases, and 9 bases lay between the germline ends. The CDR3 totals 14 residues. DNA for the CDR3: TGTGCCAGCAGCTTAGAGACCAGGAACAATGAGCAGTTCTTC. This gives the protein CASSLETRNNEQFF.

The rearrangement uses TRBV5-1 and TRBJ1-4; 10 bases match TRBD1. The CDR3 runs to 14 residues. CDR1 is SGHRS, CDR2 YFSETQ, per germline. After removal of 4 bases from V and 8 bases from J, the junction contained 5 bases not matched to a gene. This CDR3 reads CASSLDRGGEKLFF. The CDR3 DNA reads TGCGCCAGCAGCCTGGACAGGGGGGGGGAAAAACTGTTTTTT.

The chain joins TRBV9 to TRBJ2-2, with TRBD2 matching over 12 bases. J lost 7 bases, V lost 2 bases, and 0 bases had no gene match. CDR1 is SGDLS and CDR2 is YYNGEE in the germline V gene. This CDR3 comprises 14 residues. CDR3 loop: CASSVGLAGGELFF. The CDR3 DNA reads TGTGCCAGCAGCGTGGGACTAGCGGGCGGGGAGCTGTTTTTT.

V is TRBV4-1 and J is TRBJ1-4, with 8 bases aligning to TRBD1. Trimming cost V 3 bases and J 3 bases; bases outside gene matches: 6. The germline V gene encodes CDR1 MGHRA and CDR2 YSYEKL. The CDR3 contains 16 residues. The CDR3 DNA reads as TGCGCCAGCAGCCAGACAGGGGCAGGGGCTAATGAAAAACTGTTTTTT. This codes for CASSQTGAGANEKLFF.

As regards this clone: At one of its ends the junction is not consistent with the germline gene, which may arise from a read error. The chain employs TRBV2 and TRBJ1-1; 9 positions match TRBD1. The CDR3 length is 15 residues. CDR1 is SNHLY, CDR2 FYNNEI, per germline. The CDR3 nucleotides read TGTGCCAGCAGTCAAGAAGGGACAGGGAACGCTGAAGCTTTCTTT. Its protein product is CASSQEGTGNAEAFF.

V usage is TRBV5-4 and J usage is TRBJ2-7; D ambiguous. The V gene lost 3 bases and the J gene lost 4 bases, with 17 bases spanning the gap. The germline gives CDR1 SGHNT, CDR2 YYREEE (reference sequence). CDR3 length: 15 residues. CDR3 sequence reads: CASSSWSGVGYEQYF. As DNA, the CDR3 is TGTGCCAGCAGCTCCTGGTCGGGTGTCGGTTACGAGCAGTACTTC.

This clone appeared once. The chain links TRBV5-5 to TRBJ2-2; TRBD1 matches at 9 bases. The germline gives CDR1 SGHKS, CDR2 YYEKEE (reference sequence). The CDR3 loop spans 17 amino acids. Trimming at V came to 1 base and at J to 2 bases, leaving 6 bases not matched to a gene. The CDR3 DNA is TGTGCCAGCAGCTTGATAGGACAGGGGTCCAACACCGGGGAGCTGTTTTTT. It specifies CASSLIGQGSNTGELFF.

This clone is termed medium-sized. The J gene is TRBJ1-2, the V gene TRBV6-5; D is undetermined. V gave up 5 bases and J gave up 2 bases, with 9 bases separating them. Germline CDR1 MNHEY, CDR2 SVGAGI. The CDR3 length is 13 residues. In DNA form, the CDR3 reads TGTGCCAGCAGTGACATCAACAACTATGGCTACACCTTC. This encodes CASSDINNYGYTF.

The chain combines TRBV5-1 with TRBJ1-2, with TRBD1 matching over 11 bases. V was clipped by 4 bases and J by 7 bases; unmatched bases: 9. Germline lookup yields CDR1 SGHRS and CDR2 YFSETQ. The CDR3 is 15 residues long. The CDR3 coding sequence is TGCGCCAGCAGCCCGACCGGGACAGGGGGGGGTGGCTACACCTTC. It encodes CASSPTGTGGGGYTF.

The V call is TRBV6-5, the J call TRBJ2-3; 11 bases align to TRBD1. V dropped 5 bases and J dropped 11; count of bases not matched to a gene: 9. Germline V CDR1 and CDR2: MNHEY, SVGAGI. The CDR3 spans 14 residues. CDR3 region: CASSRRGTGGGQYF. Here the CDR3 DNA reads TGTGCCAGCAGTCGAAGAGGGACAGGGGGAGGGCAGTATTTT.

The chain links TRBV7-2 to TRBJ2-2, with 7 nucleotides matching TRBD2. The germline gives CDR1 SGHTA, CDR2 FQGNSA. Trimming took 5 bases from V and 4 from J; bases not matched to a gene: 7. CDR3 length: 15 residues. The CDR3 spells CASSRPLAGTGELFF. CDR3 DNA: TGTGCCAGCAGCCGACCCTTAGCGGGCACCGGGGAGCTGTTTTTT.

The genes are TRBV10-3 and TRBJ2-7; the D gene is possibly TRBD1 (8 bases). The germline CDR1 and CDR2 sequences are ENHRY and SYGVKD. V was clipped by 8 bases and J by 0 bases, with 14 bases between them. The CDR3 extends over 14 amino acids. In DNA form, the CDR3 reads TGTGCCATCTCTAGCGGACAGGGCTCCTACGAGCAGTACTTC. Protein product: CAISSGQGSYEQYF.

The chain is built from TRBV6-5 and TRBJ1-1; maybe TRBD1 (5 bases). The CDR3 sequence is 12 residues long. CDR1 is MNHEY and CDR2 is SVGAGI in the germline V gene. V was shortened by 6 bases and J by 1 base, with 6 bases between the two germline ends. DNA of the CDR3: TGTGCCAGCAGCGGACAGAACACTGAAGCTTTCTTT. This sequence encodes CASSGQNTEAFF.